The T cell receptor (beta chain) described here comes from a study of cytomegalovirus exposure and HLA in healthy donors. Whole-study findings and limits: It was 150 to 200 TCR beta chains that were listed as cytomegalovirus-associated.

With regard to this clone: The antigen is undetermined.

The method was immunoSEQ multiplex PCR; TCRdb's version includes in-frame clones alone and lacks a portion of them. The sample holds around 200,000 clones; around 82% are singletons and the top ten take 2.8%. Germline V gene lookup returns CDR1 MNHNS and CDR2 SASEGT. This CDR3 is 14 amino acids long. Between the trimmed V and J ends, which lost 4 bases and 4 bases, there was a span of 12 bases. Separate from the roughly 720-subject first cohort, the approximately 120-subject validation cohort was the one that the donors belonged to. Sample: PBMCs. The rearrangement uses TRBV6-1 and TRBJ2-3; D not certain. The sequence came from a woman under 30 in good health and CMV-seropositive. The CDR3 region has the DNA TGTGCCAGCAGTGCCGTGGCCGGGTCAGATACGCAGTATTTT. It is translated as CASSAVAGSDTQYF.